This TCR beta chain was found in a study of siplizumab effects on memory and regulatory T cells. Measured with immunoSEQ multiplex PCR; TCRdb has only the in-frame clones, and not every one. Seen here are over 70,000 clones, around 93% observed once, and the top ten hold about 18%. As concerns this clone: Its cognate antigen is unknown.

Germline assignment: CDR1 MNHEY and CDR2 SMNVEV (reference sequence). The CDR3 totals 16 residues. The ends lost 4 bases at V and 6 bases at J; junction bases unmatched: 13. Study-wide results and limits: In roughly 75-96% of proliferating CD4+ or CD8+ clones, a naive or memory phenotype could not be assigned. Greater diversity than memory cells seemed evident in naive T cells, which also appeared to be major alloresponse contributors.

The material sequenced was CD8+ T cells sorted from blood. The V gene is TRBV27, the J gene TRBJ2-3; TRBD2 aligns across 7 bases. This TCR came from a human donor in good health. CDR3 loop: CASSSPSLAGVDTQYF. DNA for the CDR3: TGTGCCAGCAGTTCCCCTTCATTAGCGGGTGTCGATACGCAGTATTTT.